The next 21 T cell receptor beta chains were all read from a single sample in a study of blood T cell repertoires in COVID-19 (dated by TCRdb to about 2020). Library construction relied on the immunoSEQ multiplex PCR assay. TCRdb took this table from immuneACCESS and kept in-frame rearrangements with V and J called. Such tables lack part of the clones; where checked against another copy, unresolved V genes explain under half of the gap, and the rest is unexplained. The sample table lists 120,000 or so clones, 87% of them with a count of one. The ten top clones hold more than 25% of the sample. Sequenced input: peripheral blood. The origin of the receptors is a woman aged 70-85 years with acute or convalescent COVID-19.

The V call is TRBV18, the J call TRBJ2-5; D is possibly TRBD1 (6 bases). The CDR3 loop spans 15 amino acids. Germline loops: CDR1 KGHSH, CDR2 LQKENI. The ends were cut back, 4 bases at V and 2 bases at J, with 14 bases in the middle. For the CDR3, the DNA is TGTGCCAGCTCACAGAATACAGGGAGACAAGAGACCCAGTACTTC. Its translation is CASSQNTGRQETQYF.

V is TRBV29-1 and J is TRBJ2-7; 7 bases map to TRBD2. Germline V CDR1 and CDR2: SQVTM, ANQGSEA. The V gene end was trimmed by 4 bases and the J gene end by 3 bases; junction bases not matched to a gene: 0. The CDR3 is 11 residues long. CDR3 coding DNA: TGCAGCGTTGGGGAGGGCTACGAGCAGTACTTC. It is translated as CSVGEGYEQYF.

The rearrangement joins TRBV30 to TRBJ1-5; D might be TRBD1 (5 bases). The germline V and J ends were trimmed by 0 bases and 0 bases, with 12 bases remaining between them. Germline V lookup: CDR1 GTSNPN, CDR2 SVGIG (reference sequence). This CDR3 spans 16 amino acids. CDR3 DNA: TGTGCCTGGAGTGTCGGACAACTTCATAGCAATCAGCCCCAGCATTTT. This sequence encodes CAWSVGQLHSNQPQHF.

The chain combines TRBV29-1 with TRBJ1-4, with D tentatively TRBD1 (6 bases). The CDR3 runs to 14 residues. Germline CDR1 SQVTM, CDR2 ANQGSEA. The V gene lost 6 bases and the J gene lost 0 bases, with 11 bases spanning the gap. As DNA, the CDR3 is TGCAGCGTGGGACAACTTGCAACTAATGAAAAACTGTTTTTT. Its protein is CSVGQLATNEKLFF. Together with reference TRBV29-1 and TRBJ1-4, the CDR3 gives the full variable domain: SAVISQKPSRDICQRGTSLTIQCQVDSQVTMMFWYRQQPGQSLTLIATANQGSEATYESGFVIDKFPISRPNLTFSTLTVSNMSPEDSSIYLCSVGQLATNEKLFFGSGTQLSVL.

The gene calls are TRBV21-1 and TRBJ1-6. TRBV21-1 is a pseudogene segment. The CDR3 is 18 amino acids. Here the CDR3 reads CASSRKGQLRRDNSPLHF. As DNA, the CDR3 is TGTGCCAGCAGCAGAAAAGGTCAGCTTCGACGGGATAATTCACCCCTCCACTTT.

V and J are TRBV30 and TRBJ1-5; no firm D call. Germline CDR1 is GTSNPN and CDR2 is SVGIG (reference sequence). The CDR3 is made up of 12 amino acids. Trimming pared 0 bases from V and 5 bases from J, leaving 5 bases between. CDR3 amino acids: CAWSVPHQPQHF. The CDR3 region has the DNA TGTGCCTGGAGTGTTCCTCATCAGCCCCAGCATTTT.

The CDR3 DNA is TGTGCCAGCAGCCGGCTAGACAGGCCGAACACTGAAGCTTTCTTT. It yields the protein CASSRLDRPNTEAFF. The V gene is TRBV3-1 (or the pseudogene TRBV3-2), the J gene TRBJ1-1; D may be TRBD1 (6 bases). V lost 4 bases and J lost 1, with 13 bases in between. The CDR3 loop spans 15 amino acids. CDR1 and CDR2 (germline): LGHDT, YNNKEL (reference sequence).

V and J are TRBV5-4 and TRBJ1-1, with 7 bases matching TRBD1. CDR3 size: 17 residues. Germline CDR1 SGHNT, CDR2 YYREEE (reference sequence). Germline trimming cut 3 bases from V and 3 bases from J; bases unmatched to any gene: 14. The DNA of the CDR3 is TGTGCCAGCAGCTCAGGACAGGTCGGGGCGCGGGACACTGAAGCTTTCTTT. It specifies CASSSGQVGARDTEAFF.

The rearrangement joins TRBV11-2 to TRBJ2-2, with 7 bases that match TRBD2. The CDR3 runs to 16 residues. The germline gives CDR1 SGHAT, CDR2 FQNNGV. The V and J ends lost 5 bases and 8 bases, in that order; junction bases with no gene match: 14. CDR3 sequence reads: CASSQTSLLVQGELFF. The DNA for the CDR3 is TGTGCCAGCAGCCAGACTAGCCTCCTAGTTCAAGGGGAGCTGTTTTTT.

The rearrangement joins TRBV4-2 to TRBJ1-2; D might be TRBD1 (6 bases). The CDR3 extends over 15 amino acids. Between the trimmed V and J ends, which lost 5 bases and 7 bases, there was a span of 20 bases. CDR1 and CDR2 from the germline V gene are LGHNA and YNFKEQ. CDR3 amino acids: CASSIDRSALGGYTF. The CDR3, as DNA: TGTGCCAGCAGCATTGACAGGTCCGCCCTAGGTGGCTACACCTTC.

This sequence joins TRBV14 and TRBJ1-2, with 7 bases lining up with TRBD1. V trimming: 0 bases; J trimming: 2 bases; junction bases outside the gene matches: 3. Germline CDR1 reads SGHDN; CDR2 reads FVKESK. The CDR3 consists of 15 residues. The CDR3 coding sequence is TGTGCCAGCAGCCAAGAGGGCAGGGGGAACTATGGCTACACCTTC. Translated: CASSQEGRGNYGYTF. Filled out from reference TRBV14 and TRBJ1-2, the complete variable domain reads EAGVTQFPSHSVIEKGQTVTLRCDPISGHDNLYWYRRVMGKEIKFLLHFVKESKQDESGMPNNRFLAERTGGTYSTLKVQPAELEDSGVYFCASSQEGRGNYGYTFGSGTRLTVV.

The chain recombines TRBV6-2 or TRBV6-3 with TRBJ1-4, with D perhaps TRBD1 (5 bases). The germline CDR1 and CDR2 sequences are MNHEY and SVGEGT. The CDR3 runs 17 residues. V was shortened by 2 bases and J by 1 base, with 14 bases between the two germline ends. The CDR3 region has the DNA TGTGCCAGCAGTTACGTCCAGGGTATCGAAACTAATGAAAAACTGTTTTTT. It is translated as CASSYVQGIETNEKLFF.

The chain carries TRBV7-2 and TRBJ2-7; 7 nucleotides align to TRBD2. CDR1 and CDR2 (germline): SGHTA, FQGNSA. V gave up 5 bases and J gave up 4 bases; unmatched junction bases: 8. There are 14 residues in the CDR3. The CDR3 bases are TGTGCCAGCAGCCCAATACCGGGACTATACGAGCAGTACTTC. Amino acid sequence: CASSPIPGLYEQYF. Complete variable domain (other parts from reference TRBV7-2 and TRBJ2-7): GAGVSQSPSNKVTEKGKDVELRCDPISGHTALYWYRQSLGQGLEFLIYFQGNSAPDKSGLPSDRFSAERTGGSVSTLTIQRTQQEDSAVYLCASSPIPGLYEQYFGPGTRLTVT.

V usage is TRBV7-2 and J usage is TRBJ2-7; D not resolved. Trimming removed 3 bases from V and 2 bases from J, with 11 bases in between. Germline-derived CDR1 and CDR2 are SGHTA and FQGNSA. The CDR3 has 14 amino acids. CDR3 coding DNA: TGTGCCAGCAGCTTTGGCAGGTCCCCCTACGAGCAGTACTTC. Encoded protein: CASSFGRSPYEQYF.

DNA for the CDR3: TGTGCCAGCGGAGGACAGGGGGCAATTGGCTACACCTTC. As protein: CASGGQGAIGYTF. The V call is TRBV27, the J call TRBJ1-2, with 11 nucleotides matching TRBD1. This CDR3 spans 13 amino acids. The ends lost 8 bases at V and 7 bases at J; junction bases unmatched: 6. The V gene's germline CDR1 is MNHEY and CDR2 SMNVEV (reference sequence).

The chain employs TRBV5-1 and TRBJ1-1; a weak D match, TRBD1 (5 bases). The CDR3 is 17 residues long. V lost 0 bases to trimming and J lost 0 bases, with 15 bases between them. Germline CDR1 is SGHRS and CDR2 is YFSETQ. The chain's CDR3 is CASSLGSGGSMNTEAFF. As DNA, the CDR3 is TGCGCCAGCAGCTTGGGGTCCGGGGGAAGCATGAACACTGAAGCTTTCTTT.

The rearrangement joins TRBV10-3 to TRBJ1-1; a possible D gene is TRBD1 (5 bases). Trimming removed 0 bases from V and 1 base from J, with 9 bases in between. CDR3 size: 15 residues. Germline loops: CDR1 ENHRY, CDR2 SYGVKD. As DNA, the CDR3 is TGTGCCATCAGTGAGTCGAAGGGGTCGAACACTGAAGCTTTCTTT. Protein product: CAISESKGSNTEAFF.

This chain joins TRBV5-1 and TRBJ2-1; tentative D call: TRBD1 (6 bases). CDR1 is SGHRS, CDR2 YFSETQ, per germline. The length of the CDR3 is 13 residues. V dropped 3 bases and J dropped 8 bases, with 12 bases sitting between them. For the CDR3, the DNA is TGCGCCAGCAGCTCCTACTCAGGGGATGAGCAGTTCTTC. Its translation: CASSSYSGDEQFF.

This chain uses TRBV11-2 with TRBJ2-5; TRBD2 might be the D (6 bases). The CDR3 has 15 residues. CDR1 SGHAT and CDR2 FQNNGV come from the germline V gene. The germline V and J ends were trimmed by 1 base and 5 bases, with 14 bases remaining between them. The CDR3 is CASSLVVGTGETQYF. The CDR3 bases are TGTGCCAGCAGCTTAGTCGTAGGGACTGGGGAGACCCAGTACTTC.

V is TRBV3-1 (or the pseudogene TRBV3-2) and J is TRBJ2-7, with TRBD1 matching over 9 bases. Germline values: CDR1 LGHDT, CDR2 YNNKEL (reference sequence). The CDR3 runs 14 residues. The chain's CDR3 is CATKKGTGSHEQYF. CDR3 in DNA: TGTGCTACCAAAAAGGGGACAGGGTCCCACGAGCAGTACTTC.

The chain combines TRBV6-1 with TRBJ2-1; D remains unclear. The germline V gene has CDR1 MNHNS and CDR2 SASEGT. This CDR3 has 15 amino acids. V was pared by 2 bases and J by 4 bases, with 12 bases between. The DNA for the CDR3 is TGTGCCAGCAGTGAATACGACACATCTTACAATGAGCAGTTCTTC. This codes for CASSEYDTSYNEQFF.